These 29 T cell receptor beta chains share one sample of origin, sequenced in a study of T cells in narcolepsy. Measured with immunoSEQ multiplex PCR; TCRdb has only the in-frame clones, and not every one. The table includes roughly 22,000 clones, less than 65% detected once. Sequencing used memory (CD45RA-) CD4+ T cells from blood. These receptors were taken from a human donor in good health.

In this sample, this clone turned up a few times. This sequence joins TRBV5-8 and TRBJ2-7, with TRBD2 as a possible D gene (6 bases). The CDR3 is 11 residues long. Germline CDR1 reads SGHTS; CDR2 reads YDEGEE. Trimming removed 4 bases from V and 7 bases from J, with 9 bases in between. In DNA form, the CDR3 reads TGTGCCAGCAGCCTCGGACTAGAGCAGTACTTC. This gives the protein CASSLGLEQYF.

The J gene is TRBJ1-5, the V gene TRBV6-6; no definite D call. Germline V gives CDR1 MNHNY, CDR2 SVGAGI (reference sequence). V lost 7 bases to trimming and J lost 0 bases, with 7 bases between them. The length of the CDR3 is 13 residues. The CDR3 spells CASNRDSNQPQHF. DNA for the CDR3: TGTGCCAGCAACCGGGATAGCAATCAGCCCCAGCATTTT.

The chain links TRBV5-1 to TRBJ2-1; 11 bases agree with TRBD1. Germline V lookup: CDR1 SGHRS, CDR2 YFSETQ. This CDR3 spans 16 amino acids. Trimming removed 4 bases from V and 6 bases from J; junction bases left unmatched: 9. This CDR3 is CASSPRTGGQVNEQFF. The CDR3 region has the DNA TGCGCCAGCAGCCCGCGGACAGGGGGCCAGGTCAATGAGCAGTTCTTC. The full variable domain, rest sourced from reference TRBV5-1 and TRBJ2-1, is KAGVTQTPRYLIKTRGQQVTLSCSPISGHRSVSWYQQTPGQGLQFLFEYFSETQRNKGNFPGRFSGRQFSNSRSEMNVSTLELGDSALYLCASSPRTGGQVNEQFFGPGTRLTVL.

This clone is a singleton in its sample. CDR3 nucleotide sequence: TGCAGCGTTGCTCAGGGAGCTAACTATGGCTACACCTTC. It codes for CSVAQGANYGYTF. The chain has TRBV29-1 and TRBJ1-2; D may be TRBD1 (5 bases). This CDR3 contains 13 residues. V was cut by 4 bases and J by 0 bases, with 9 bases left in between. Per germline, CDR1 SQVTM and CDR2 ANQGSEA. The full variable domain, rest sourced from reference TRBV29-1 and TRBJ1-2, is SAVISQKPSRDICQRGTSLTIQCQVDSQVTMMFWYRQQPGQSLTLIATANQGSEATYESGFVIDKFPISRPNLTFSTLTVSNMSPEDSSIYLCSVAQGANYGYTFGSGTRLTVV.

With respect to this clone: The sample carries other DNA sequences with the same CDR3. This chain connects TRBV9 to TRBJ2-5; D is ambiguous. V was shortened by 0 bases and J by 3 bases, with 3 bases between the two germline ends. The CDR3 is made up of 12 amino acids. Germline CDR1 and CDR2: SGDLS and YYNGEE. CDR3 nucleotide sequence: TGTGCCAGCAGCGTAGACAAAGAGACCCAGTACTTC. Translation gives CASSVDKETQYF.

This rearrangement joins TRBV28 to TRBJ2-1; TRBD2 aligns across 11 bases. The CDR3 totals 15 residues. The V segment lost 5 bases and the J segment 12 bases; nucleotides outside the gene matches: 12. Germline CDR1 is MDHEN and CDR2 is SYDVKM. The CDR3 DNA sequence: TGTGCCAGCAGTAAGACTAGCGGGATGGGGTTTGGGCAGTTCTTC. This sequence encodes CASSKTSGMGFGQFF.

This chain joins TRBV5-6 and TRBJ2-2; no clear D. The germline V gene encodes CDR1 SGHDT and CDR2 YYEEEE. CDR3 length equals 16 residues. Trimming took 3 bases from V and 4 from J, leaving 16 bases between them. The DNA of the CDR3 is TGTGCCAGCAGCTCATCCAGGCGATTATCCACCGGGGAGCTGTTTTTT. It encodes CASSSSRRLSTGELFF.

The count of this clone is one. A read error may account for a junction end that differs from germline. The genes are TRBV7-9 and TRBJ1-4; no definite D call. Germline V gene data show CDR1 as SEHNR and CDR2 as FQNEAQ (reference sequence). CDR3 size: 15 residues. CDR3 protein: CASSIATDSNEKLFF. In DNA form, the CDR3 reads TGTGCCAGCAGCATAGCCACAGATAGTAATGAAAAACTGTTTTTT.

The CDR3 loop is CASSLSNQPQHF. CDR3 bases: TGTGCCAGCAGTTTGAGCAATCAGCCCCAGCATTTT. This chain links TRBV6-6 with TRBJ1-5; the D is unclear. CDR1 is MNHNY and CDR2 is SVGAGI in the germline V gene (reference sequence). Between the trimmed V and J ends, which lost 4 bases and 1 base, there was a span of 2 bases. This CDR3 has 12 residues.

This clone appeared a few times. The chain carries TRBV18 and TRBJ2-2, with TRBD1 matching 7 bases. Unmatched junction bases numbered 7, after V lost 2 bases and J lost 4 bases. The CDR3 covers 16 residues. Germline CDR1 reads KGHSH; CDR2 reads LQKENI. The CDR3 DNA sequence: TGTGCCAGCTCACCATTCTCTTCAGGGGGCACCGGGGAGCTGTTTTTT. Encoded protein: CASSPFSSGGTGELFF.

This rearrangement joins TRBV11-1 to TRBJ2-7; no clear D. The CDR3 has 14 amino acids. Germline assignment: CDR1 SGHAT and CDR2 FQDESV (reference sequence). Trimming took 5 bases from V and 2 from J, leaving 13 bases between them. CDR3 sequence: CASSRRRPPYEQYF. CDR3 DNA sequence: TGTGCCAGCAGCAGAAGACGGCCTCCCTACGAGCAGTACTTC. Full variable domain (rest looked up from reference TRBV11-1 and TRBJ2-7): EAEVAQSPRYKITEKSQAVAFWCDPISGHATLYWYRQILGQGPELLVQFQDESVVDDSQLPKDRFSAERLKGVDSTLKIQPAELGDSAMYLCASSRRRPPYEQYFGPGTRLTVT.

J is TRBJ2-3 and V is TRBV28; TRBD2 matches 10 bases. The germline V gene has CDR1 MDHEN and CDR2 SYDVKM. The length of the CDR3 is 17 residues. The junction had 14 bases not matched to a gene; V was cut back by 6 bases and J by 5 bases. In DNA, the CDR3 is TGTGCCAGCAGCCTTAGCGGACTAGCGGCGGGAGGAGATACGCAGTATTTT. Protein sequence: CASSLSGLAAGGDTQYF. The whole variable domain, remainder taken from reference TRBV28 and TRBJ2-3, is DVKVTQSSRYLVKRTGEKVFLECVQDMDHENMFWYRQDPGLGLRLIYFSYDVKMKEKGDIPEGYSVSREKKERFSLILESASTNQTSMYLCASSLSGLAAGGDTQYFGPGTRLTVL.

The CDR3 spells CASSTEGDTQYF. The CDR3 DNA sequence: TGTGCCAGCAGCACGGAGGGGGATACGCAGTATTTT. V usage is TRBV11-2 and J usage is TRBJ2-3; tentative D call: TRBD2 (6 bases). CDR3 length: 12 residues. V dropped 5 bases and J dropped 6 bases, with 9 bases sitting between them. Germline V lookup: CDR1 SGHAT, CDR2 FQNNGV.

The chain employs TRBV2 and TRBJ2-3, with 7 nucleotides matching TRBD2. Per the germline V gene, CDR1 is SNHLY and CDR2 is FYNNEI. The CDR3 sequence is 16 residues long. V was pared by 2 bases and J by 1 base, with 6 bases of the junction left unmatched. The CDR3 region is CASSERVSGGTDTQYF. CDR3 coding DNA: TGTGCCAGCAGTGAAAGGGTCAGCGGGGGCACAGATACGCAGTATTTT.

V usage is TRBV30 and J usage is TRBJ2-7; weak D call: TRBD1 (6 bases). The CDR3 spans 14 residues. The germline V gene has CDR1 GTSNPN and CDR2 SVGIG (reference sequence). Trimming took off 4 bases at V and 1 base at J, with 14 bases between the two ends. The CDR3 region has the DNA TGTGCCTGGACCCGGACAGCTGGATCCTACGAGCAGTACTTC. Translating it yields CAWTRTAGSYEQYF.

A single count supports this clone. The V gene is TRBV11-2, the J gene TRBJ2-1; D may be TRBD1 (6 bases). The V end lost 4 bases, the J end lost 5 bases, and 18 bases lay between the germline ends. Germline CDR1 and CDR2: SGHAT and FQNNGV. The CDR3 length is 16 residues. CDR3: CASSSVLWGTNNEQFF. The CDR3 DNA reads TGTGCCAGCAGCTCGGTGTTGTGGGGGACAAACAATGAGCAGTTCTTC.

The genes are TRBV9 and TRBJ2-3; 12 nucleotides align to TRBD2. Germline trimming cut 2 bases from V and 2 bases from J; bases unmatched to any gene: 3. CDR3 size: 16 residues. The germline V gene encodes CDR1 SGDLS and CDR2 YYNGEE. The DNA of the CDR3 is TGTGCCAGCAGCGTGACTAGCGGGAGCCTCACAGATACGCAGTATTTT. Its translation is CASSVTSGSLTDTQYF. Full variable domain (missing parts from reference TRBV9 and TRBJ2-3): DSGVTQTPKHLITATGQRVTLRCSPRSGDLSVYWYQQSLDQGLQFLIQYYNGEERAKGNILERFSAQQFPDLHSELNLSSLELGDSALYFCASSVTSGSLTDTQYFGPGTRLTVL.

The chain recombines TRBV15 with TRBJ2-7; 9 bases agree with TRBD1. This CDR3 has 16 amino acids. The germline CDR1 and CDR2 sequences are LNHNV and YYDKDF (reference sequence). Losses at the gene ends were 0 bases for V and 5 bases for J; bases not matched to a gene: 8. For the CDR3, the DNA is TGTGCCACCAGCAGAGATCAGGGGACAGGGAGAAACGAGCAGTACTTC. This codes for CATSRDQGTGRNEQYF.

V and J are TRBV9 and TRBJ2-5; 15 bases are a match to TRBD2. V shed 2 bases, J shed 1 base, and the junction held 3 bases outside the gene matches. Germline CDR1 and CDR2: SGDLS and YYNGEE. The CDR3 totals 17 residues. CDR3 in DNA: TGTGCCAGCAGCGTCGGGACTAGCGGGGGGATCCAAGAGACCCAGTACTTC. The encoded protein is CASSVGTSGGIQETQYF. The full variable domain, in which reference TRBV9 and TRBJ2-5 provide the parts outside the CDR3, is DSGVTQTPKHLITATGQRVTLRCSPRSGDLSVYWYQQSLDQGLQFLIQYYNGEERAKGNILERFSAQQFPDLHSELNLSSLELGDSALYFCASSVGTSGGIQETQYFGPGTRLLVL.

This clone has just a few counts. This chain joins TRBV5-1 and TRBJ2-7; D ambiguous. V was clipped by 4 bases and J by 0 bases, with 11 bases between them. CDR1 is SGHRS, CDR2 YFSETQ, per germline. The CDR3 totals 14 residues. The CDR3 is CASSRRSDSYEQYF. CDR3 coding DNA: TGCGCCAGCAGCCGGCGGTCAGACTCCTACGAGCAGTACTTC.

This chain uses TRBV7-2 with TRBJ2-1; 8 nucleotides align to TRBD2. Germline assignment: CDR1 SGHTA and CDR2 FQGNSA. V was clipped by 6 bases and J by 6 bases; unmatched bases: 10. This CDR3 spans 15 amino acids. CDR3 sequence: CASSPGGGRRNEQFF. The CDR3 DNA reads TGTGCCAGCAGTCCAGGCGGGGGGCGCCGCAATGAGCAGTTCTTC.

V is TRBV19 and J is TRBJ1-6; D uncertain. From germline, CDR1 is LNHDA and CDR2 SQIVND (reference sequence). This CDR3 comprises 11 residues. Trimming stripped 8 bases from V and 7 bases from J, with 6 bases between. The CDR3 DNA sequence: TGTGCCAGTGGAGAAAATTCACCCCTCCACTTT. It yields the protein CASGENSPLHF.

V and J are TRBV27 and TRBJ1-6; D remains unclear. Deletions cut 4 bases from V and 6 bases from J, with 7 bases between. The germline CDR1 and CDR2 sequences are MNHEY and SMNVEV (reference sequence). The CDR3 consists of 13 residues. The CDR3 region has the DNA TGTGCCAGCAGTTCGTTGGGTAATTCACCCCTCCACTTT. Translation gives CASSSLGNSPLHF.

The V call is TRBV11-1, the J call TRBJ2-1; possible D gene TRBD2, 6 bases. CDR1 SGHAT and CDR2 FQDESV come from the germline V gene (reference sequence). This CDR3 has 14 amino acids. The V end was cut by 4 bases, the J end by 2 bases, with 9 bases between. In DNA form, the CDR3 reads TGTGCCAGCAGCTCCGCTAGCGCCTACAATGAGCAGTTCTTC. It is translated as CASSSASAYNEQFF.

The chain carries TRBV4-1 and TRBJ1-1, with a tentative D call TRBD1 (5 bases). Per germline, CDR1 MGHRA and CDR2 YSYEKL. Trimming took off 1 base at V and 0 bases at J, with 12 bases between the two ends. The CDR3 is 16 amino acids. The CDR3 DNA reads as TGCGCCAGCAGCCAAGGGGGCTCCTCCATGAACACTGAAGCTTTCTTT. Its translation: CASSQGGSSMNTEAFF.

The chain couples TRBV5-1 to TRBJ2-7; 7 bases are shared with TRBD1. The V gene's germline CDR1 is SGHRS and CDR2 YFSETQ. V shed 0 bases, J shed 4 bases, and the junction held 7 bases outside the gene matches. The CDR3 has 15 residues. CDR3 nucleotide sequence: TGCGCCAGCAGCTTGGGTGGGACAGCCTATTACGAGCAGTACTTC. Translated: CASSLGGTAYYEQYF.

The chain joins TRBV5-1 to TRBJ2-5, with a tentative D call TRBD2 (5 bases). The CDR3 spans 15 residues. Germline loops: CDR1 SGHRS, CDR2 YFSETQ. V lost 0 bases and J lost 4, with 13 bases in between. This chain's CDR3 is CASSLAPAVVETQYF. The CDR3 bases are TGCGCCAGCAGCTTGGCCCCAGCGGTAGTAGAGACCCAGTACTTC.

The V and J genes are TRBV10-3 and TRBJ2-3; 8 bases are shared with TRBD2. Unmatched junction bases numbered 4, after V lost 3 bases and J lost 2 bases. CDR3 length: 15 amino acids. Germline CDR1 and CDR2: ENHRY and SYGVKD. The CDR3 DNA follows: TGTGCCATCAGTGAAGCGGGGGACTACACAGATACGCAGTATTTT. It encodes CAISEAGDYTDTQYF.

The genes are TRBV15 and TRBJ2-3; possible D gene TRBD1, 6 bases. The CDR3 extends over 18 amino acids. CDR1 LNHNV and CDR2 YYDKDF come from the germline V gene (reference sequence). The V end was cut by 3 bases, the J end by 4 bases, with 23 bases between. The DNA for the CDR3 is TGTGCCACCAGCAGCCCAGGGGTTGAGGGTATGGTCGCAGATACGCAGTATTTT. Residues: CATSSPGVEGMVADTQYF.